The 21 T cell receptor beta chains below all came from one sample that was sequenced in a study of blood T cells in healthy people across ages. Together with a sample-barcoded 5' primer, a J-beta primer mix was included in a second PCR lasting about 7 to 11 cycles. TCRdb reprocessed the 5' RACE reads via MiXCR and lists one record per CDR3 protein. Among about 1.4 million distinct CDR3 sequences listed, 45% to 70% were seen once. Sequences were obtained from blood. The receptors stem from a young man in good health.

This clonotype was seen more than once but under ten times. The V and J genes are TRBV27 and TRBJ2-7, with D possibly called TRBD1 or TRBD2 (5 bases each). The CDR3 is made up of 12 amino acids. CDR1 is MNHEY and CDR2 is SMNVEV in the germline V gene (reference sequence). Trimming took 7 bases from V and 3 from J, leaving 10 bases between them. CDR3 protein: CASTGGNYEQYF. The CDR3 DNA follows: TGTGCCAGCACTGGGGGAAACTACGAGCAGTACTTC.

The chain is built from TRBV11-2 and TRBJ1-6; D gene unclear. The CDR3 spans 12 residues. Germline lookup yields CDR1 SGHAT and CDR2 FQNNGV. The V end lost 1 base, the J end lost 18 bases, and 13 bases lay between the germline ends. The DNA for the CDR3 is TGTGCCAGCAGCTTAGCGGCCGGGCGAGACCACTTT. Translated, it gives CASSLAAGRDHF.

The chain is built from TRBV4-3 and TRBJ2-3; D is tentatively TRBD1 or TRBD2 (7 bases each). The CDR3 length is 17 residues. V was trimmed by 4 bases and J by 4 bases, leaving 21 bases between them. Germline-derived CDR1 and CDR2 are LGHNA and YSLEER. The CDR3 is CASSPQDRRGMADTQYF. The DNA for the CDR3 is TGCGCCAGCAGCCCCCAGGACAGGCGGGGGATGGCAGATACGCAGTATTTT.

V gene TRBV6-5 combines with J gene TRBJ2-7; tentatively, D is TRBD2 (5 bases). The V gene lost 6 bases and the J gene lost 2 bases, with 20 bases spanning the gap. Germline CDR1 and CDR2: MNHEY and SVGAGI. The CDR3 is made up of 16 amino acids. CDR3 loop: CASSPSLATSPYEQYF. In DNA form, the CDR3 reads TGTGCCAGCAGCCCCAGTCTAGCCACATCCCCCTACGAGCAGTACTTC.

This sequence joins TRBV2 and TRBJ1-2, with TRBD1 matching 9 bases. V lost 5 bases and J lost 7; bases outside the gene matches: 5. This CDR3 is 13 amino acids long. Germline CDR1 SNHLY, CDR2 FYNNEI. The DNA for the CDR3 is TGTGCCAGCAGTCGGGACAGGGCCGGTGGCTACACCTTC. Encoded protein: CASSRDRAGGYTF.

This clonotype occurred a few times. The V call is TRBV29-1, the J call TRBJ1-1; tentatively, D is TRBD1 (6 bases). This CDR3 spans 14 amino acids. Trimming took off 6 bases at V and 1 base at J, with 15 bases between the two ends. CDR1 and CDR2 (germline): SQVTM, ANQGSEA. The CDR3 sequence: CSVHRALSNTEAFF. CDR3 nucleotide sequence: TGCAGCGTGCACAGGGCCCTATCGAACACTGAAGCTTTCTTT.

Details on this clonotype: At one end the junction does not follow the germline gene, possibly because of a read error. The rearrangement joins TRBV15 to TRBJ2-7; 14 bases map to TRBD2. Germline CDR1 is LNHNV and CDR2 is YYDKDF (reference sequence). The CDR3 totals 19 residues. The CDR3 loop reads CATSREPGLAGVGAYEQYF. DNA for the CDR3: TGTGCCACCAGCCGAGAACCGGGACTAGCGGGAGTAGGCGCCTACGAGCAGTACTTC.

The chain combines TRBV20-1 with TRBJ2-1, with 7 bases matching TRBD2. This CDR3 contains 14 residues. Germline V lookup: CDR1 DFQATT, CDR2 SNEGSKA (reference sequence). V shed 1 base, J shed 8 bases, and the junction held 8 bases outside the gene matches. CDR3 coding DNA: TGCAGTGCTAGAGGAAGCGGGGAATGGTATGAGCAGTTCTTC. Translating it yields CSARGSGEWYEQFF.

The V call is TRBV29-1, the J call TRBJ2-3; D call uncertain. Per germline, CDR1 SQVTM and CDR2 ANQGSEA. The CDR3 length is 12 residues. Trimming left V 7 bases short and J 7 bases short, with 15 bases between. The CDR3 region has the DNA TGCAGCGCGGCCCCTAGTCGAAATACGCAGTATTTT. It is translated as CSAAPSRNTQYF.

This clonotype was observed a handful of times. V gene TRBV7-2 combines with J gene TRBJ2-6, with unresolved D. The CDR3 runs to 15 residues. Germline assignment: CDR1 SGHTA and CDR2 FQGNSA. Trimming pared 5 bases from V and 0 bases from J, leaving 8 bases between. The CDR3 DNA sequence: TGTGCCAGCAGCATAGACAACTCTGGGGCCAACGTCCTGACTTTC. Encoded protein: CASSIDNSGANVLTF.

The rearrangement joins TRBV11-2 to TRBJ2-1; D is uncertain. Germline V gene sequence: CDR1 SGHAT, CDR2 FQNNGV. This CDR3 has 12 residues. V dropped 5 bases and J dropped 9 bases, with 11 bases sitting between them. As DNA, the CDR3 is TGTGCCAGCAGCCCAAGTCCAGGTGAGCAGTTCTTC. It specifies CASSPSPGEQFF.

The V call is TRBV25-1, the J call TRBJ1-6; D remains unclear. V gave up 0 bases and J gave up 7 bases, with 10 bases separating them. The CDR3 loop spans 15 amino acids. The germline CDR1 and CDR2 sequences are MGHDK and SYGVNS. DNA of the CDR3: TGTGCCAGCAGTGAATATGGAACAGAGAATTCACCCCTCCACTTT. Protein sequence: CASSEYGTENSPLHF.

The genes are TRBV4-2 and TRBJ2-7; D not resolved. Germline V gene sequence: CDR1 LGHNA, CDR2 YNFKEQ. The CDR3 has 15 amino acids. The V end lost 1 base, the J end lost 3 bases, and 13 bases lay between the germline ends. The CDR3 DNA follows: TGTGCCAGCAGCCAAGCATGGGAAGAGGTCTACGAGCAGTACTTC. Its protein product is CASSQAWEEVYEQYF.

V usage is TRBV25-1 and J usage is TRBJ2-2; D is unresolved. Per the germline V gene, CDR1 is MGHDK and CDR2 is SYGVNS. Deletions cut 1 base from V and 0 bases from J, with 6 bases between. The CDR3 is 15 amino acids. The CDR3 sequence is CASSEFSSNTGELFF. CDR3 nucleotides: TGTGCCAGCAGTGAATTCTCCTCGAACACCGGGGAGCTGTTTTTT.

The V and J genes are TRBV13 and TRBJ2-1; possibly TRBD2 for D (7 bases). Trimming removed 3 bases at V and 7 bases at J, with 16 bases between. Germline values: CDR1 PRHDT, CDR2 FYEKMQ (reference sequence). The CDR3 totals 15 residues. This chain's CDR3 is CASSLEREGGNEQFF. The CDR3 nucleotides are TGTGCCAGCAGCTTGGAGCGGGAAGGGGGAAATGAGCAGTTCTTC.

This chain links TRBV6-5 with TRBJ2-5; D is possibly TRBD1 (5 bases). This CDR3 has 12 residues. Germline-derived CDR1 and CDR2 are MNHEY and SVGAGI. V was pared by 6 bases and J by 5 bases, with 10 bases between. The CDR3 spells CASRLGPETQYF. In nucleotides, the CDR3 is TGTGCCAGCAGGCTGGGGCCGGAGACCCAGTACTTC.

V usage is TRBV12-3 or TRBV12-4 and J usage is TRBJ1-2, with 9 bases identical to TRBD1. V lost 2 bases, J lost 7 bases, and 5 bases stayed unmatched. The CDR3 consists of 14 residues. The CDR3 DNA reads as TGTGCCAGCAGTTTATGGGGGACAGGGTTTGGCTACACCTTC. Translating it yields CASSLWGTGFGYTF.

This clonotype was seen more than once but under ten times. This chain uses TRBV27 with TRBJ1-1, with D maybe TRBD1 (6 bases). CDR3 size: 15 residues. V was trimmed by 3 bases and J by 4 bases, leaving 15 bases between them. Germline V gene data show CDR1 as MNHEY and CDR2 as SMNVEV (reference sequence). The chain's CDR3 is CASSLFLRGSTEAFF. In DNA form, the CDR3 reads TGTGCCAGCAGTTTGTTTCTGAGGGGGAGCACTGAAGCTTTCTTT.

This clonotype occurred a few times. The chain joins TRBV5-1 to TRBJ1-2; 7 bases align to TRBD1. Looked up from germline, CDR1 is SGHRS and CDR2 is YFSETQ. J gave up 8 bases and V 4 bases, and 8 bases lay outside the gene matches. CDR3 size: 13 residues. CDR3 region: CASSPGQYEGYTF. CDR3 nucleotide sequence: TGCGCCAGCAGCCCGGGACAGTATGAAGGCTACACCTTC.

J is TRBJ2-3 and V is TRBV12-5; 13 bases are shared with TRBD2. V lost 5 bases and J lost 1; bases outside the gene matches: 9. CDR1 and CDR2 from the germline V gene are LGHNT and FRNRAP. CDR3 size: 18 residues. This CDR3 is CASGHGLAGDVGTDTQYF. The CDR3 DNA sequence: TGTGCTAGTGGTCACGGACTAGCGGGAGACGTGGGCACAGATACGCAGTATTTT.

The J gene is TRBJ2-7, the V gene TRBV9; D is unresolved. Trimming took 1 base from V and 9 from J, leaving 11 bases between them. The CDR3 length is 12 residues. The germline V gene has CDR1 SGDLS and CDR2 YYNGEE. In DNA, the CDR3 is TGTGCCAGCAGCGTATCCGGTACCGTGCAGTACTTC. It translates to CASSVSGTVQYF. The complete variable domain, with remaining parts taken from reference TRBV9 and TRBJ2-7, reads DSGVTQTPKHLITATGQRVTLRCSPRSGDLSVYWYQQSLDQGLQFLIQYYNGEERAKGNILERFSAQQFPDLHSELNLSSLELGDSALYFCASSVSGTVQYFGPGTRLTVT.